This T cell receptor (beta chain) was sequenced during a study of blood T cell repertoires in COVID-19. Germline V lookup: CDR1 LGHDT, CDR2 YNNKEL (reference sequence). The CDR3 consists of 16 residues. Trimming took off 4 bases at V and 2 bases at J, with 17 bases between the two ends. This clone showed up just once. The table came from immunoSEQ multiplex PCR; TCRdb's copy has only in-frame clones and leaves some out. The sample includes about 170,000 clones, 84% of them seen just once. The TCR comes from a man in his late teens or twenties with active or convalescent COVID-19. The V gene is TRBV3-1 (or the pseudogene TRBV3-2), the J gene TRBJ1-1; no clear D gene. The sequenced material came from peripheral blood. Here the CDR3 reads CASSLTLRVGNTEAFF. The CDR3 region has the DNA TGTGCCAGCAGCCTCACGTTACGGGTGGGTAACACTGAAGCTTTCTTT.